One sample yielded the 21 T cell receptor beta chains listed below, sequenced in a study of CD4 T cells in relation to SARS-CoV-2 and coronaviruses. TCRdb's copy holds only in-frame clones and misses some; the assay was immunoSEQ multiplex PCR. Here the sample spans fewer than 25,000 clones, approximately 82% being singletons. These receptors' antigens are unknown. Before the COVID-19 pandemic, during about 2011-2019, CD4+ T cells were taken from unexposed donors. The cells were cultured for 9 to 11 days before CD4+ T cells were isolated. Sample: CD4+ T cells from PBMCs, cultured in vitro. All receptors derive from a human donor in good health.

The rearrangement joins TRBV7-3 to TRBJ2-2, with a tentative D call TRBD2 (6 bases). The CDR3 spans 15 residues. CDR1 SGHTA and CDR2 FQGTGA come from the germline V gene. The germline V and J ends were trimmed by 4 bases and 5 bases, with 14 bases remaining between them. This CDR3 is CASSYRDAGTGELFF. In DNA, the CDR3 is TGTGCCAGCAGCTACCGGGACGCGGGGACCGGGGAGCTGTTTTTT.

The count of this clone is one. The rearrangement uses TRBV4-2 and TRBJ1-3, with D unresolved. V was trimmed by 1 base and J by 0 bases, leaving 10 bases between them. Germline values: CDR1 LGHNA, CDR2 YNFKEQ. CDR3 size: 16 residues. CDR3 nucleotides: TGTGCCAGCAGCCAAGGGGAACACCTCTCTGGAAACACCATATATTTT. Encoded protein: CASSQGEHLSGNTIYF.

The genes are TRBV3-1 (or the pseudogene TRBV3-2) and TRBJ2-1; 10 nucleotides match TRBD2. The CDR3 length is 15 residues. J gave up 0 bases and V 8 bases, and 4 bases lay outside the gene matches. Germline V gene lookup returns CDR1 LGHDT and CDR2 YNNKEL (reference sequence). CDR3: CASSSGGDSYNEQFF. The DNA of the CDR3 is TGTGCCAGCTCTAGCGGGGGTGACTCCTACAATGAGCAGTTCTTC.

The V call is TRBV24-1, the J call TRBJ2-1; TRBD1 matches 10 bases. Per the germline V gene, CDR1 is KGHDR and CDR2 is SFDVKD. The CDR3 is 15 amino acids. V lost 6 bases to trimming and J lost 3 bases; unmatched junction nucleotides: 4. This chain's CDR3 is CATSKDRGSYNEQFF. The DNA for the CDR3 is TGTGCCACCAGTAAGGACAGGGGGAGCTACAATGAGCAGTTCTTC.

J is TRBJ1-1 and V is TRBV7-3; a possible D gene is TRBD1 (6 bases). V was cut by 4 bases and J by 1 base, with 7 bases left in between. Per the germline V gene, CDR1 is SGHTA and CDR2 is FQGTGA. The CDR3 extends over 13 amino acids. CDR3 in amino acids: CASSWTENTEAFF. DNA for the CDR3: TGTGCCAGCAGCTGGACAGAGAACACTGAAGCTTTCTTT.

There are a few counts of this clone. The CDR3 nucleotides read TGCAGCGTTGATTCGGGACTAGGCCACGAGCAGTACTTC. This gives the protein CSVDSGLGHEQYF. The chain combines TRBV29-1 with TRBJ2-7; TRBD2 matches at 8 bases. V lost 3 bases, J lost 5 bases, and 6 bases stayed unmatched. The CDR3 is made up of 13 amino acids. CDR1 and CDR2 from the germline V gene are SQVTM and ANQGSEA.

This chain connects TRBV20-1 to TRBJ1-5, with a possible D match to TRBD1 (6 bases). Germline V gene lookup returns CDR1 DFQATT and CDR2 SNEGSKA (reference sequence). Trimming cost V 3 bases and J 6 bases, with 15 bases left between them. CDR3 length: 14 residues. CDR3 region: CSASTQGRFQPQHF. CDR3 in DNA: TGCAGTGCTAGTACCCAGGGGCGCTTTCAGCCCCAGCATTTT.

The chain is built from TRBV7-4 and TRBJ1-4; possibly TRBD1 for D (6 bases). Germline V gene sequence: CDR1 SGHVT, CDR2 SQSDAQ. This CDR3 region has 14 residues. V was trimmed by 1 base and J by 5 bases, leaving 8 bases between them. CDR3 protein: CASSLGDKNEKLFF. CDR3 in DNA: TGTGCCAGCAGCTTAGGGGACAAGAATGAAAAACTGTTTTTT.

The rearrangement links TRBV6-5 to TRBJ2-1; 7 bases agree with TRBD2. Germline V gene data show CDR1 as MNHEY and CDR2 as SVGAGI. J gave up 0 bases and V 8 bases, and 10 bases lay outside the gene matches. The CDR3 has 16 amino acids. The CDR3 DNA is TGTGCCAGCTGTTGGCTAGCGGCAAGCTCCTACAATGAGCAGTTCTTC. Protein product: CASCWLAASSYNEQFF.

The chain links TRBV11-3 to TRBJ1-6, with 10 positions matching TRBD1. The CDR3 runs to 15 residues. Germline assignment: CDR1 SGHNT and CDR2 YENEEA. V lost 1 base, J lost 10 bases, and 4 bases stayed unmatched. CDR3 sequence reads: CASSLGTGGRSPLHF. CDR3 sequence (DNA): TGTGCCAGCAGCTTAGGGACAGGGGGTAGATCACCCCTCCACTTT. Looking up the rest from reference TRBV11-3 and TRBJ1-6 gives the full variable domain: EAGVVQSPRYKIIEKKQPVAFWCNPISGHNTLYWYLQNLGQGPELLIRYENEEAVDDSQLPKDRFSAERLKGVDSTLKIQPAELGDSAVYLCASSLGTGGRSPLHFGNGTRLTVT.

The chain uses TRBV12-3 or TRBV12-4 and TRBJ2-1, with D perhaps TRBD2 (6 bases). The CDR3 runs 12 residues. Trimming left V 5 bases short and J 12 bases short, with 14 bases between. The CDR3: CASSRGTFGQFF. DNA of the CDR3: TGTGCCAGCAGTCGGGGGACTTTCGGGCAGTTCTTC.

The chain employs TRBV10-3 and TRBJ2-7, with D possibly being TRBD1 (5 bases). The CDR3 has 15 amino acids. Between the trimmed V and J ends, which lost 1 base and 2 bases, there was a span of 12 bases. Germline CDR1 ENHRY, CDR2 SYGVKD. DNA of the CDR3: TGTGCCATCAGTGAGTATCAGGGCTTTACCTACGAGCAGTACTTC. Translated, it gives CAISEYQGFTYEQYF.

The chain is built from TRBV6-4 and TRBJ2-1; the D call may be TRBD1 or TRBD2 (5 bases each). Germline CDR1 reads MRHNA; CDR2 reads SNTAGT. V dropped 2 bases and J dropped 5 bases, with 10 bases sitting between them. This CDR3 region has 14 residues. CDR3: CASSDSGTNNEQFF. The CDR3 DNA reads TGTGCCAGCAGTGACAGTGGGACCAACAATGAGCAGTTCTTC.

This chain connects TRBV3-1 (or the pseudogene TRBV3-2) to TRBJ2-1; 11 bases map to TRBD2. The CDR3 is 17 residues long. J lost 4 bases, V lost 0 bases, and 5 bases had no gene match. Germline-derived CDR1 and CDR2 are LGHDT and YNNKEL (reference sequence). The CDR3 coding sequence is TGTGCCAGCAGCCAAGATCAGGGGACTAGCGGATACAATGAGCAGTTCTTC. Encoded protein: CASSQDQGTSGYNEQFF.

This rearrangement joins TRBV7-6 to TRBJ1-1; TRBD1 agrees at 10 bases. Trimming took 2 bases from V and 5 from J; bases not matched to a gene: 14. The germline CDR1 and CDR2 sequences are SGHVS and FNYEAQ. The CDR3 spans 18 residues. CDR3: CASSLIQVGTGASTEAFF. CDR3 sequence (DNA): TGTGCCAGCAGCTTAATCCAGGTTGGGACAGGGGCTAGTACTGAAGCTTTCTTT.

The genes are TRBV6-1 and TRBJ1-2, with TRBD1 as a possible D gene (6 bases). CDR1 and CDR2 (germline): MNHNS, SASEGT. V was shortened by 2 bases and J by 4 bases, with 11 bases between the two germline ends. This CDR3 is 14 amino acids long. The CDR3 sequence is CASSEPGARYGYTF. The CDR3 coding sequence is TGTGCCAGCAGTGAACCAGGGGCCCGCTATGGCTACACCTTC.

The rearrangement links TRBV19 to TRBJ1-5, with a tentative D call TRBD1 (5 bases). CDR3 length: 13 residues. With 4 bases removed from V and 5 bases from J, the gap between germline ends came to 9 bases. The V gene's germline CDR1 is LNHDA and CDR2 SQIVND (reference sequence). CDR3 nucleotides: TGTGCCAGTAGTACGGAAGGGGATCAGCCCCAGCATTTT. Translation: CASSTEGDQPQHF.

CDR3 sequence (DNA): TGTGCCTGGAGGGGGGCCAACGTCCTGACTTTC. This gives the protein CAWRGANVLTF. V is TRBV30 and J is TRBJ2-6; D gene uncertain. Trimming stripped 3 bases from V and 4 bases from J, with 1 base between. The CDR3 length is 11 residues. CDR1 and CDR2 from the germline V gene are GTSNPN and SVGIG (reference sequence).

The chain carries TRBV7-8 and TRBJ2-2; D gene unclear. The CDR3 is made up of 13 amino acids. Germline-derived CDR1 and CDR2 are SGHVS and FQNEAQ. Trimming cost V 5 bases and J 3 bases, with 7 bases left between them. This CDR3 is CASSLTHTGELFF. The CDR3 DNA is TGTGCCAGCAGCCTTACCCACACCGGGGAGCTGTTTTTT.

This chain connects TRBV5-5 to TRBJ2-1; 9 positions match TRBD2. Germline assignment: CDR1 SGHKS and CDR2 YYEKEE (reference sequence). V lost 0 bases, J lost 6 bases, and 7 bases stayed unmatched. The CDR3 totals 16 residues. CDR3 residues: CASSLGLAGRGNEQFF. The CDR3 DNA reads as TGTGCCAGCAGCTTGGGGCTAGCGGGAAGGGGCAATGAGCAGTTCTTC.

This rearrangement joins TRBV19 to TRBJ2-5, with TRBD1 matching over 8 bases. V lost 6 bases to trimming and J lost 5 bases; unmatched junction nucleotides: 8. The CDR3 totals 14 residues. From germline, CDR1 is LNHDA and CDR2 SQIVND (reference sequence). The CDR3 sequence: CASSPTGGRETQYF. The DNA for the CDR3 is TGTGCCAGTAGCCCTACAGGGGGACGGGAGACCCAGTACTTC.